These 3 T cell receptor beta chains came from one sample sequenced in a study of identifying expanded T cells in peripheral blood. Sequenced by immunoSEQ multiplex PCR; TCRdb stores in-frame clones only, minus some. The sample records around 120,000 clones, around 84% being singletons. Sequences were obtained from blood. These receptors all come from a person aged 18-70 years in good health.

V and J are TRBV18 and TRBJ1-3; maybe TRBD1 (5 bases). Trimming left V 5 bases short and J 5 bases short, with 10 bases between. Germline V gene sequence: CDR1 KGHSH, CDR2 LQKENI. This CDR3 spans 13 amino acids. The CDR3 DNA sequence: TGTGCCAGCTCAGAAAACAGGAGAAACACCATATATTTT. Translated: CASSENRRNTIYF.

This clone was counted once. This chain uses TRBV6-1 with TRBJ2-7, with TRBD1 matching 8 bases. The trim removed 6 bases at V and 2 bases at J, leaving 6 bases unmatched. CDR3 length: 14 amino acids. CDR1 MNHNS and CDR2 SASEGT come from the germline V gene. CDR3 coding DNA: TGTGCCAGCAGCGACGGACAGGGCGCCTACGAGCAGTACTTC. The encoded protein is CASSDGQGAYEQYF.

The gene calls are TRBV7-9 and TRBJ1-4; 11 nucleotides agree with TRBD1. The CDR3 length is 14 residues. The V segment lost 8 bases and the J segment 7 bases; nucleotides outside the gene matches: 6. The germline V gene has CDR1 SEHNR and CDR2 FQNEAQ (reference sequence). Written as DNA, the CDR3 is TGTGCCAGCTTAACCGGGACAGGGGGTGAAAAACTGTTTTTT. Translating it yields CASLTGTGGEKLFF. Combining the CDR3 with reference TRBV7-9 and TRBJ1-4 gives the whole variable domain DTGVSQNPRHKITKRGQNVTFRCDPISEHNRLYWYRQTLGQGPEFLTYFQNEAQLEKSRLLSDRFSAERPKGSFSTLEIQRTEQGDSAMYLCASLTGTGGEKLFFGSGTQLSVL.